This T cell receptor beta chain was identified during a study of blood T cell repertoires in COVID-19. Study details: Acute and convalescent COVID-19 samples came from the United States, Italy and Spain. Sample material is recorded as cDNA or gDNA derived from T cells, B-cell-depleted T cells, or PBMCs.

Per the authors' pipeline: Amplification with reference gene primers provided the estimates of nucleated cell counts. Profiling relied on immunoSEQ multiplex PCR, and the TCRdb table lists in-frame clones only, not all of them. The D gene and trimming were derived from the DNA, and the V and J assignments and clone size from that table. The table lists approximately 300,000 clones, over 75% of them singletons, with approximately 4% in the top ten. The CDR3 runs to 17 residues. Trimming shortened V by 6 bases and J by 5 bases, and 22 bases separated the two germline ends. Per germline, CDR1 MNHEY and CDR2 SMNVEV (reference sequence).

This chain connects TRBV27 to TRBJ2-2; possible D gene TRBD1, 6 bases. The origin of this receptor is a woman aged 45-65 years with active or convalescent COVID-19. Sequencing was carried out using peripheral blood. This CDR3 reads CASRPRSQGSVTGELFF. DNA for the CDR3: TGTGCCAGCAGACCCCGCTCACAGGGTTCAGTGACCGGGGAGCTGTTTTTT.